A selection of T cell receptor beta chains follows, all from one sample in a study of T cell responses to AZD1222 COVID-19 vaccine. Assay used: immunoSEQ multiplex PCR; TCRdb lists only in-frame clones, some missing. This sample yields 150,000 or so clones, of which 80% to 90% are seen a single time; approximately 5.1% belongs to the top ten. The starting material was peripheral blood, obtained on day 0 of AZD1222 vaccination. Source of these receptors: an adult in good health. Both conserved end residues are part of each CDR3. Fields, in order: J gene, V gene, CDR3 protein.

TRBJ2-1	TRBV28	CASSLLAGHSYNEQFF
TRBJ2-4	TRBV6-5	CASSSAGTGAKNIQYF
TRBJ2-7	TRBV11-2	CASSLAGTYYEQYF
TRBJ2-5	TRBV12-5	CASGSGSSVVGETQYF
TRBJ1-1	TRBV9	CASSVVQGAFSEAFF
TRBJ2-4	TRBV7-9	CASSLELAVKNIQYF
TRBJ2-5	TRBV27	CASRLQGAQETQYF
TRBJ2-1	TRBV5-6	CASSRRSSGPNEQFF
TRBJ2-2	TRBV7-7	CASSATTGPGELFF
TRBJ2-7	TRBV2	CASSLLPIGGDLYF
TRBJ1-1	TRBV28	CASRVIGAEAFF
TRBJ2-7	TRBV6-5	CASSYSPRSPREQYF
TRBJ2-5	TRBV7-2	CASSQGAFGETQYF
TRBJ1-2	TRBV7-2	CASSIGGANYGYTF
TRBJ1-3	TRBV28	CASRRDGSGNTIYF
TRBJ1-1	TRBV10-2	CASLRGDTEAFF
TRBJ1-1	TRBV6-5	CASSYFLNTEAFF
TRBJ2-1	TRBV7-2	CASSVRDRSYNEQFF
TRBJ1-4	TRBV10-3	CASARVTNEKLFF
TRBJ1-6	TRBV24-1	CATSEGRADNSPLHF
TRBJ2-7	TRBV6-5	CASSYSKGGGEQYF
TRBJ1-1	TRBV5-4	CASSSPGQNTEAFF
TRBJ2-5	TRBV30	CAWSAHQETQYF
TRBJ2-2	TRBV9	CASSVDTGELFF
TRBJ2-3	TRBV9	CASSAGGSQYF
TRBJ1-1	TRBV12-3/TRBV12-4	CASSLFKEAFF
TRBJ1-1	TRBV7-2	CASRETGPHNTEAFF
TRBJ2-1	TRBV28	CASSLYAGGLAEQFF
TRBJ1-4	TRBV19	CASRILTGGSREKLFF
TRBJ1-1	TRBV10-3	CAISETTGVESEAFF
TRBJ1-5	TRBV2	CASSQQGSGNQPQHF
TRBJ1-3	TRBV18	CASSPQGARTTIYF
TRBJ1-5	TRBV19	CASSINSYSNQPQHF
TRBJ2-7	TRBV5-1	CASTLFTGSSSYEQYF
TRBJ1-2	TRBV7-8	CASSHPSYGYTF
TRBJ2-5	TRBV11-3	CASSLGGDQETQYF
TRBJ2-7	TRBV10-3	CAISEAGTGVYEQYF